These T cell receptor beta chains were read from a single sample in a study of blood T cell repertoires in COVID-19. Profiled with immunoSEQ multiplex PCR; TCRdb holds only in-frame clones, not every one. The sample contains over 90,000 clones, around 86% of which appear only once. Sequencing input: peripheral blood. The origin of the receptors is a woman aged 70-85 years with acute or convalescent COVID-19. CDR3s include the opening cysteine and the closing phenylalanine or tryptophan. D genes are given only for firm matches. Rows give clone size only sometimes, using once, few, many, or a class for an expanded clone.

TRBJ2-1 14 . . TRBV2 TGTGCCAGCACGAGGGGACTTACCTATAATGAGCAGTTCTTC CASTRGLTYNEQFF
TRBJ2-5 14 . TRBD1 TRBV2 TGTGCCAGCAGTGAAGGATTCAGGGGGGAGACCCAGTACTTC CASSEGFRGETQYF
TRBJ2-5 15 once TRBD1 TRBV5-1 TGCGCCAGCACGCTACTGGGACAGTCCAAAGAGACCCAGTACTTC CASTLLGQSKETQYF
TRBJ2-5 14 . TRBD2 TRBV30 TGTGCCTGGAGGACTAGCGGGGGAAAAGAGACCCAGTACTTC CAWRTSGGKETQYF
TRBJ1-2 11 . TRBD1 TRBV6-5 TGTGCCAGCAGCCAGGGGGGCGGCTACACCTTC CASSQGGGYTF
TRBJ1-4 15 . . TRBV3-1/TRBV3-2 TGTGCCAGCAGCCAAGCGGCTGGGGGCCTTGAAAAACTGTTTTTT CASSQAAGGLEKLFF
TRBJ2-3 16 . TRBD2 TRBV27 TGTGCCAGCAGTTTGTGGAGCGGGAGGGCTGTAGATACGCAGTATTTT CASSLWSGRAVDTQYF
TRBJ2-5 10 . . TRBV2 TGTGCCAGCGGGGCTGAGACCCAGTACTTC CASGAETQYF
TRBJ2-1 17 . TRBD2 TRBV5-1 TGCGCCAGCAGACGTGGGACTAGCGGGAGGGCACAAAATGAGCAGTTCTTC CASRRGTSGRAQNEQFF
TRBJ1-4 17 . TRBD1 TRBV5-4 TGTGCCAGCAGCTTGAAGGGACAGGGGGAATTTAATGAAAAACTGTTTTTT CASSLKGQGEFNEKLFF
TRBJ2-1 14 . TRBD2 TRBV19 TGTGCCAGTAGTATAGGACGGGGGGGCCATGAGCAGTTCTTC CASSIGRGGHEQFF
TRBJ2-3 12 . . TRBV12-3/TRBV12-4 TGTGCCAGCAGTTCCCTCCCAGATACGCAGTATTTT CASSSLPDTQYF
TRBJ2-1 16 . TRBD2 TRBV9 TGTGCCAGCAGCGTAGCCCCGGGAGGAGTTCGGAATGAGCAGTTCTTC CASSVAPGGVRNEQFF
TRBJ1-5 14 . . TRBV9 TGTGCCAGCAGCGTTTCCAGTAGCAATCAGCCCCAGCATTTT CASSVSSSNQPQHF
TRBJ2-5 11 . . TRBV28 TGTGCCAGCAGTCTCCGAGAGACCCAGTACTTC CASSLRETQYF
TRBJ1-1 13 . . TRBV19 TGTGCCAGTAGCCAGTCCACGGGCACTGAAGCTTTCTTT CASSQSTGTEAFF
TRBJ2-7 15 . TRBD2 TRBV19 TGTGCCAGTAGTATACTAGCGGGAGATTCCTACGAGCAGTACTTC CASSILAGDSYEQYF
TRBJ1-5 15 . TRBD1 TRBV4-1 TGCGCCAGCAGCCAAGTTACAGGGGTGGGGCAGCCCCAGCATTTT CASSQVTGVGQPQHF
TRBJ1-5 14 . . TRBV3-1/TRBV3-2 TGTGCCAGCAGCCAGAGGCTTAGCAATCAGCCCCAGCATTTT CASSQRLSNQPQHF
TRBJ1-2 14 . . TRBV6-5 TGTGCCAGCATAATTCACTGTGGTTGCTATGGCTACACCTTC CASIIHCGCYGYTF
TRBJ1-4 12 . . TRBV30 TGTGCCTGGAGTGGCCCACAGGAAAAACTGTTTTTT CAWSGPQEKLFF
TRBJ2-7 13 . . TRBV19 TGTGCCAGTAGTACCCAAGGAGGGGCCGAGCAGTACTTC CASSTQGGAEQYF
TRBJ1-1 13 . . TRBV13 TGTGCCAGCAGACTCCGGGAGGACACTGAAGCTTTCTTT CASRLREDTEAFF
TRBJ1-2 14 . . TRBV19 TGTGCCAGTAGTATCCAGCCAGGCCCGTATGGCTACACCTTC CASSIQPGPYGYTF
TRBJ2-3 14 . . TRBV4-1 TGCGCCAGCAGCCAATCGGGGTCATCGAATACGCAGTATTTT CASSQSGSSNTQYF
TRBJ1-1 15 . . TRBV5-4 TGTGCCAGCAGCAAGACGGAGAGGATCAACACTGAAGCTTTCTTT CASSKTERINTEAFF
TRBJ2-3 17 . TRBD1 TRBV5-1 TGCGCCAGCAGAACCGGGACAGTTTTAGGGGGCACAGATACGCAGTATTTT CASRTGTVLGGTDTQYF
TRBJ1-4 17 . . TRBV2 TGTGCCAGCAGTGAATTACGCCCCGGGACCAGGGGTGAAAAACTGTTTTTT CASSELRPGTRGEKLFF
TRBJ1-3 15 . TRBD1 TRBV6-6 TGTGCCAGCCTTCTAGGGACAGCGACTGGAAACACCATATATTTT CASLLGTATGNTIYF
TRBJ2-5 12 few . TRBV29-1 TGCAGCGTTGAAGTGTCGGGTGGGACCCAGTACTTC CSVEVSGGTQYF
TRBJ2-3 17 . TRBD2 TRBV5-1 TGCGCCAGCAGCTTGTGGACTAGCGGGGCCAGCACAGATACGCAGTATTTT CASSLWTSGASTDTQYF